This TCR beta chain appears in the sequencing data of a study of identical twins. The study's findings and limits: A cross-sectional statistical analysis, not follow-up of the same donors, supported the conclusions. Within twin pairs, the out-of-frame alpha sequences they shared showed excess low generation probability. One should note that invariant MAIT and iNKT cells could partly confound zero-insertion analyses. Within beta out-of-frame sequences, the excess sharing observed between twins was weaker.

A single record per CDR3 protein comes from TCRdb applying MiXCR to the 5' RACE reads. This sample has 1.5 million to 2 million distinct CDR3 sequences; around 29% occur once, and the top ten carry under 0.35%. CDR1 is SEHNR and CDR2 is FQNEAQ in the germline V gene (reference sequence). Trimming removed 5 bases at V and 0 bases at J, with 13 bases between. This CDR3 spans 16 amino acids. This clonotype was found a few times. Its antigen is as yet unknown. The source of this sequence is a newborn girl in good health. This chain joins TRBV7-9 and TRBJ2-2, with D possibly being TRBD1 (6 bases). Sequencing used cord blood. The CDR3 bases are TGTGCCAGCAGCCTGCAGGGGCTTGCGAACACCGGGGAGCTGTTTTTT. Its translation: CASSLQGLANTGELFF.